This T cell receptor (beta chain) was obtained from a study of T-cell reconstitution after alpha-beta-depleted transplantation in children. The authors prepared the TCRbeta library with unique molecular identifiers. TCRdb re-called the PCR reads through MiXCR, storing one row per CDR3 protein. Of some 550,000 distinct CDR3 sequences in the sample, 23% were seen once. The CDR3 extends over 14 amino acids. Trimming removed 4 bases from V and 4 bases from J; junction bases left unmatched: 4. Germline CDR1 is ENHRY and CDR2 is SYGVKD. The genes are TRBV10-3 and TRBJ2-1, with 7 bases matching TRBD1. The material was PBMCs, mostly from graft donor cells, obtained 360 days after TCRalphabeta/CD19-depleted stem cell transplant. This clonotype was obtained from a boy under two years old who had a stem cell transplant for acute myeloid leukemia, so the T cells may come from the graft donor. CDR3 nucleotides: TGTGCCATCAGTGCGGGACAGAAATACAATGAGCAGTTCTTC. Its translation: CAISAGQKYNEQFF.